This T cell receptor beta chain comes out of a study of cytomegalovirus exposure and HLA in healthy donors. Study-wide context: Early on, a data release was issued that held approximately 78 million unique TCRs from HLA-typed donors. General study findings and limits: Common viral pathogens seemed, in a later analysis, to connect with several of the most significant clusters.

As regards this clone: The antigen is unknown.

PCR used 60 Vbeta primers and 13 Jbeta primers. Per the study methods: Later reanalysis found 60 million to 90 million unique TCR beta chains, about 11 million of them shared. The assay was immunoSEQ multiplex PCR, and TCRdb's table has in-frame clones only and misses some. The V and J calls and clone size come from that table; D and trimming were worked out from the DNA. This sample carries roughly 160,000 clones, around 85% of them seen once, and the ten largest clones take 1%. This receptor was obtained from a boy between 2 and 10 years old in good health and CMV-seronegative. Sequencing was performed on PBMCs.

The CDR3 DNA reads as TGTGCCAGCAGTCCCGGGACACAGATCTATGGCTACACCTTC. This sequence encodes CASSPGTQIYGYTF. The genes are TRBV6-1 and TRBJ1-2, with D perhaps matching TRBD1 (6 bases). The V end lost 5 bases, the J end lost 4 bases, and 14 bases lay between the germline ends. Germline V gives CDR1 MNHNS, CDR2 SASEGT. The CDR3 extends over 14 amino acids.